The source of this TCR beta chain is a study of neurological immune-mediated disorders. Time point indicated: technical triplicate 2. Regarding the study as a whole: CDR3 amino acid sequences of expanded clones were not shared across subjects, a result suggesting private repertoires in all groups.

TCRdb called the 5' RACE reads again in MiXCR, with one record for every CDR3 protein. The sample shows roughly 57,000 distinct CDR3 sequences, more than 20% of them seen only once. In the case of this clonotype: Its antigen is as yet unknown.

This CDR3 comprises 16 residues. Trimming pared 3 bases from V and 0 bases from J, leaving 12 bases between. Germline lookup yields CDR1 SGHVS and CDR2 FQNEAQ. The sequence derives from a man in his sixties with HTLV-1-associated myelopathy (HAM/TSP). The sample comprised PBMCs. This chain links TRBV7-8 with TRBJ2-1, with D tentatively TRBD1 or TRBD2 (5 bases each). The CDR3 DNA reads as TGTGCCAGCAGCTTCCCGGGACCAAGCTCCTACAATGAGCAGTTCTTC. Encoded protein: CASSFPGPSSYNEQFF.